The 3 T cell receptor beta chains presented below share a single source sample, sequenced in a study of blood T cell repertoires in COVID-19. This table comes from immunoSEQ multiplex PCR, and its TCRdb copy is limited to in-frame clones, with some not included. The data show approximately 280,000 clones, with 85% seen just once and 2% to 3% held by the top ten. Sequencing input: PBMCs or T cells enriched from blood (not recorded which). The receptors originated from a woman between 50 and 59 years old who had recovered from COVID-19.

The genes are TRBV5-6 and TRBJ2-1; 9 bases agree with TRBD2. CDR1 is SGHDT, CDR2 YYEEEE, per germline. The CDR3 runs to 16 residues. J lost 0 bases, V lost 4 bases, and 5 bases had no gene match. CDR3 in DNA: TGTGCCAGCAGCACCCTAGCGGGAAGCTCCTACAATGAGCAGTTCTTC. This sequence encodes CASSTLAGSSYNEQFF.

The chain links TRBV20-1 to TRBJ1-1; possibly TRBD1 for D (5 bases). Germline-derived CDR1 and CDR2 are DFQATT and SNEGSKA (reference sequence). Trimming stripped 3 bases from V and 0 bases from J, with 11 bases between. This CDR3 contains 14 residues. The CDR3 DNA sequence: TGCAGTGCTAGTAAAGGAGGGGTGAACACTGAAGCTTTCTTT. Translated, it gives CSASKGGVNTEAFF.

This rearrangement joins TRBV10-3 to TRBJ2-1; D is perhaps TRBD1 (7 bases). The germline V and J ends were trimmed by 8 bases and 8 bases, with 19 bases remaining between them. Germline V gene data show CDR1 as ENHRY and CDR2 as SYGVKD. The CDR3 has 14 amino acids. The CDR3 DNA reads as TGTGCCATCGGGACGGAGGGGGCGCCTGATGAGCAGTTCTTC. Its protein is CAIGTEGAPDEQFF.